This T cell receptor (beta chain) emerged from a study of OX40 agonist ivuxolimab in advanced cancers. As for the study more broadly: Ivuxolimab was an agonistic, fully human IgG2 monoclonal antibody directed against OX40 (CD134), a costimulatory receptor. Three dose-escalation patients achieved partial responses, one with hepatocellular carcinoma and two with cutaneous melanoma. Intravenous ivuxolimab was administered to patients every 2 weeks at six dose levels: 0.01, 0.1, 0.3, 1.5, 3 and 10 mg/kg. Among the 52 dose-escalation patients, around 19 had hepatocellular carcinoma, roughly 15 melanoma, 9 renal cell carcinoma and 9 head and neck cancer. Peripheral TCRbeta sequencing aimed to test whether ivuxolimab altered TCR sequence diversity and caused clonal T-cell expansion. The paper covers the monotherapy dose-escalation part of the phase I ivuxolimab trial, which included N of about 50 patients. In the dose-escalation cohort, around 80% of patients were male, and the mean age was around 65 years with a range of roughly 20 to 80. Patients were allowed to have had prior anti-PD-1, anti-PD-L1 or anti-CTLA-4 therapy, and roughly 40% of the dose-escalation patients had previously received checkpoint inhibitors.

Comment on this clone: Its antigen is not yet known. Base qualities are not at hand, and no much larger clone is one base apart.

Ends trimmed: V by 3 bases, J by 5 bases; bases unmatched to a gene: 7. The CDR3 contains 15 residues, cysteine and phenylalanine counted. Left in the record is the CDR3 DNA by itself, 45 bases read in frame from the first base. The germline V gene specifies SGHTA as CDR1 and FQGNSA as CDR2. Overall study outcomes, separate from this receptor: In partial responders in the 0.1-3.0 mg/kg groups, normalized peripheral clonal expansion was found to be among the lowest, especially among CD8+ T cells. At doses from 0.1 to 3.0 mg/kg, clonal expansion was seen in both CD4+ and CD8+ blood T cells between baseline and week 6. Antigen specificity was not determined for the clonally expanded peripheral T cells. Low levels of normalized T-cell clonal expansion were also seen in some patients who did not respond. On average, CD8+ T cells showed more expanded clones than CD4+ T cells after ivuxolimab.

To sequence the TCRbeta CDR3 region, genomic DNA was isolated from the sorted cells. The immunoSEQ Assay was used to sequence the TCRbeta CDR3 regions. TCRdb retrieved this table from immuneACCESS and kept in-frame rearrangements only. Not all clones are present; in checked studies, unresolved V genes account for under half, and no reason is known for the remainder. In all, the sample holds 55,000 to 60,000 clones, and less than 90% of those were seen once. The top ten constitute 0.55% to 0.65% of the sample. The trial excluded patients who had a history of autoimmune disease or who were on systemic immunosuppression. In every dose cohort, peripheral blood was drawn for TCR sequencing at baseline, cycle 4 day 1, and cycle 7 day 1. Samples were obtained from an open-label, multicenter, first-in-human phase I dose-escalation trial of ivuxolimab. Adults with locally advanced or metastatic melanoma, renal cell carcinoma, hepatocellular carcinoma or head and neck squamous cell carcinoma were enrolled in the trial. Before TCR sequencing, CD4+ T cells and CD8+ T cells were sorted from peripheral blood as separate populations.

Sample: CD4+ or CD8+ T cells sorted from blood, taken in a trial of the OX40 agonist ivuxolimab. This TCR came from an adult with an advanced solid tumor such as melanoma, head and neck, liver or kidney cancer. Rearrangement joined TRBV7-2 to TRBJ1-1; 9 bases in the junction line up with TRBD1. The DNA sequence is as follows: TGTGCCAGCAGCTTTAAACAGGGGGCGCAAACTGAAGCTTTCTTT. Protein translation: CASSFKQGAQTEAFF.